These 11 T cell receptor beta chains came from one sample sequenced in a study of identical twins. TCRdb itself ran the 5' RACE reads through MiXCR, one entry per CDR3 protein. Counted here are 350,000 to 450,000 distinct CDR3 sequences, 18% occurring once; the ten biggest clones make up more than 10%. The sequenced material came from naive T cells sorted from blood. Receptor source: a man aged 50 to 59 in good health.

This clonotype was observed a handful of times. The limits of the CDR3 on the DNA are not certain, so only TCRdb's listed CDR3 is given. The V call is TRBV5-1, the J call TRBJ2-2. With termini counted, the CDR3 has 14 amino acids. Looked up from germline, CDR1 is SGHRS and CDR2 is YFSETQ. The CDR3 reads CASSSSVSTGELFF.

The J gene is TRBJ2-1, the V gene TRBV6-2 or TRBV6-3; D possibly corresponds to TRBD1 (6 bases). CDR1 MNHEY and CDR2 SVGEGT come from the germline V gene. V lost 7 bases and J 3 bases, leaving 13 bases between the germline ends. There are 14 residues in the CDR3. Written as DNA, the CDR3 is TGTGCCAGCACCCGAGGACAGTACTACAATGAGCAGTTCTTC. Its translation is CASTRGQYYNEQFF.

Comment on this clonotype: A clone one base away is much larger, so this may be a read error. V is TRBV7-9 and J is TRBJ2-1, with D maybe TRBD2 (6 bases). The CDR3 is 12 residues long. The germline V gene encodes CDR1 SEHNR and CDR2 FQNEAQ (reference sequence). The CDR3 DNA reads TGTGCCAGCAGGGAGGGTTACAATGCGCAGTTCTTC. It is translated as CASREGYNAQFF.

In its sample, this clonotype was seen many times. V and J are TRBV19 and TRBJ2-2; the D is unclear. Germline V lookup: CDR1 LNHDA, CDR2 SQIVND (reference sequence). The CDR3 has 15 residues. Trimming pared 2 bases from V and 6 bases from J, leaving 13 bases between. CDR3 sequence: CASSISGYGAGELFF. The CDR3 DNA is TGTGCCAGTAGTATATCAGGATACGGCGCCGGGGAGCTGTTTTTT.

Comment on this clonotype: One end of the junction does not line up with germline, which may come from a read error. The rearrangement links TRBV28 to TRBJ2-4, with D tentatively TRBD1 (5 bases). The germline CDR1 and CDR2 sequences are MDHEN and SYDVKM. The CDR3 totals 13 residues. The CDR3 bases are TGTGCCAGCAAAGATGCTACAGGCCGACCTTCCGACTTC. Amino acid sequence: CASKDATGRPSDF. Full variable domain (rest looked up from reference TRBV28 and TRBJ2-4): DVKVTQSSRYLVKRTGEKVFLECVQDMDHENMFWYRQDPGLGLRLIYFSYDVKMKEKGDIPEGYSVSREKKERFSLILESASTNQTSMYLCASKDATGRPSDFGAGTRLSVL.

This clonotype was recorded a few times. The gene calls are TRBV24-1 and TRBJ2-1; 8 bases are a match to TRBD2. From germline, CDR1 is KGHDR and CDR2 SFDVKD. Trimming took 7 bases from V and 7 from J; bases not matched to a gene: 5. The CDR3 is 13 amino acids. In nucleotides, the CDR3 is TGTGCCACCAGACGGGAGGGGGAGAATGAGCAGTTCTTC. As protein: CATRREGENEQFF.

This clonotype was seen only a few times. The chain employs TRBV5-5 and TRBJ1-5, with TRBD1 matching over 7 bases. The CDR3 runs 17 residues. Germline lookup yields CDR1 SGHKS and CDR2 YYEKEE (reference sequence). V trimming: 4 bases; J trimming: 7 bases; junction bases outside the gene matches: 17. The CDR3 coding sequence is TGTGCCAGCAGCCTTAGAGTACAGGGGAGAACTCAACAGCCCCAGCATTTT. Residues: CASSLRVQGRTQQPQHF.

This clonotype was counted many times. This chain links TRBV28 with TRBJ2-3; TRBD2 agrees at 7 bases. The V and J ends lost 2 bases and 4 bases, in that order; junction bases with no gene match: 9. CDR1 is MDHEN, CDR2 SYDVKM, per germline. The CDR3 is 16 amino acids. The CDR3 nucleotides are TGTGCCAGCAGTTTAGAGCCAGCGGGGCGAGCAGATACGCAGTATTTT. Protein sequence: CASSLEPAGRADTQYF.

This clonotype came up many times. The chain is built from TRBV7-9 and TRBJ2-1; TRBD2 aligns across 10 bases. There are 15 residues in the CDR3. Trimming removed 5 bases from V and 4 bases from J; junction bases left unmatched: 5. CDR1 is SEHNR, CDR2 FQNEAQ, per germline (reference sequence). CDR3 bases: TGTGCCAGCAGCGCTAGCGGGGGCGGGTACAATGAGCAGTTCTTC. As protein: CASSASGGGYNEQFF.

This clonotype came up a few times. J is TRBJ2-4 and V is TRBV20-1; no clear D. Germline lookup yields CDR1 DFQATT and CDR2 SNEGSKA (reference sequence). Trimming left V 5 bases short and J 7 bases short, with 6 bases between. The CDR3 spans 10 residues. This CDR3 reads CSAVSNIQYF. CDR3 in DNA: TGCAGTGCTGTGTCGAACATTCAGTACTTC.

The V and J genes are TRBV3-1 and TRBJ1-1, with no clear D. CDR1 and CDR2 from the germline V gene are LGHDT and YNNKEL (reference sequence). The V gene lost 2 bases and the J gene lost 0 bases, with 10 bases spanning the gap. This CDR3 is 15 amino acids long. This CDR3 reads CASSQNGLMNTEAFF. Here the CDR3 DNA reads TGTGCCAGCAGCCAAAACGGACTGATGAACACTGAAGCTTTCTTT.